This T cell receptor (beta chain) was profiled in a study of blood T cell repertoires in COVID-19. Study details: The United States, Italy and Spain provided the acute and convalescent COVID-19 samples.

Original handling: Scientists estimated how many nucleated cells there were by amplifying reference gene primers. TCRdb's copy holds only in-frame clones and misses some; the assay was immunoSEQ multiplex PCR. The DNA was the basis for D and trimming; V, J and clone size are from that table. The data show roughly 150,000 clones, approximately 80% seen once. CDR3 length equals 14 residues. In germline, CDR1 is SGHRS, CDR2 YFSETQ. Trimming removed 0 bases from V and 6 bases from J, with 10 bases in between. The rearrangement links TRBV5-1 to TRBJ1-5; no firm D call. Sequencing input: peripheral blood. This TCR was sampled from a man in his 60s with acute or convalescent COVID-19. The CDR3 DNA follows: TGCGCCAGCAGCTTGGGCCAGGAGGGTCAGCCCCAGCATTTT. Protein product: CASSLGQEGQPQHF. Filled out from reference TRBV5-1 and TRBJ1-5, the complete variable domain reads KAGVTQTPRYLIKTRGQQVTLSCSPISGHRSVSWYQQTPGQGLQFLFEYFSETQRNKGNFPGRFSGRQFSNSRSEMNVSTLELGDSALYLCASSLGQEGQPQHFGDGTRLSIL.